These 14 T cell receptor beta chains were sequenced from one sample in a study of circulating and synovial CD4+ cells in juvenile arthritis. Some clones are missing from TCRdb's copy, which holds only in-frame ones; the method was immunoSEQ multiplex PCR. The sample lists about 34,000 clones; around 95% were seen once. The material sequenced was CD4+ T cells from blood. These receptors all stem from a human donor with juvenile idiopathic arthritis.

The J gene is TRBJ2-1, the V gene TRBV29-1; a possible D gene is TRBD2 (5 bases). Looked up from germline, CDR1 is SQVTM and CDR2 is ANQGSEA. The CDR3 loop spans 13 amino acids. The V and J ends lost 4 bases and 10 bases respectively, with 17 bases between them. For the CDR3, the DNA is TGCAGCGTTGCAAAGGGCGGAGGTCGGGAGCAGTTCTTC. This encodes CSVAKGGGREQFF.

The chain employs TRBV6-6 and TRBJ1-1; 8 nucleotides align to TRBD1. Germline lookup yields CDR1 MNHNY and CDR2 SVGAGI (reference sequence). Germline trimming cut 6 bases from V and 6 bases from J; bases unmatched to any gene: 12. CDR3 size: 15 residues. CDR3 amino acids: CASRDSRGLWAEAFF. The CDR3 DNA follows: TGTGCCAGCAGGGACTCCAGGGGGCTTTGGGCTGAAGCTTTCTTT.

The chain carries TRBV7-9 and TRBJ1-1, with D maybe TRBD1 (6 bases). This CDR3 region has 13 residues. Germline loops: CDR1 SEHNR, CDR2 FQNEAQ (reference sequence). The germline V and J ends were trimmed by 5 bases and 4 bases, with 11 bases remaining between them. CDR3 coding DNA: TGTGCCAGCAGCGTCCAGGGGCTCACTGAAGCTTTCTTT. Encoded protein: CASSVQGLTEAFF.

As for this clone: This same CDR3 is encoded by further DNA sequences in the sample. This CDR3 is CASSLELGQSNSPLHF. In DNA, the CDR3 is TGTGCCAGCAGCTTAGAGTTGGGACAGAGTAATTCACCCCTCCACTTT. The chain links TRBV11-2 to TRBJ1-6; the match to TRBD1 covers 7 bases. The germline V gene encodes CDR1 SGHAT and CDR2 FQNNGV. The J segment lost 6 bases and the V segment lost 0 bases, leaving 5 bases of the junction unmatched. The CDR3 is made up of 16 amino acids.

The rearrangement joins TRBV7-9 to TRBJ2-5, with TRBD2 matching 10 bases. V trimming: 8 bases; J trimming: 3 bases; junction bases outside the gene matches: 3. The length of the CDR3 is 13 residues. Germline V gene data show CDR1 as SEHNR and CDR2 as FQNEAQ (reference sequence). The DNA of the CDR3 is TGTGCCAGCGGGACTAGCGATAAAGAGACCCAGTACTTC. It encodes CASGTSDKETQYF.

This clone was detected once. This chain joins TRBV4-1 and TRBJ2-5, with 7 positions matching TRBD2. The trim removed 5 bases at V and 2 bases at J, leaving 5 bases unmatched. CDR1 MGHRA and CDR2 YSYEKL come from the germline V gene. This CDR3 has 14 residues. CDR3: CASSGVGGQETQYF. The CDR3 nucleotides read TGCGCCAGCAGCGGGGTGGGGGGGCAAGAGACCCAGTACTTC.

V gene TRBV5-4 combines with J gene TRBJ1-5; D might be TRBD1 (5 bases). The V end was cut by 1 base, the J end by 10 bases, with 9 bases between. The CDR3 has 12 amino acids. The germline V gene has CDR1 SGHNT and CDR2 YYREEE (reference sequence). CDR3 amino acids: CASSLPGEPQHF. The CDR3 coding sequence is TGTGCCAGCAGCTTGCCGGGGGAACCCCAGCATTTT. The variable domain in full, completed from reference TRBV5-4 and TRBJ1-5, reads ETGVTQSPTHLIKTRGQQVTLRCSSQSGHNTVSWYQQALGQGPQFIFQYYREEENGRGNFPPRFSGLQFPNYSSELNVNALELDDSALYLCASSLPGEPQHFGDGTRLSIL.

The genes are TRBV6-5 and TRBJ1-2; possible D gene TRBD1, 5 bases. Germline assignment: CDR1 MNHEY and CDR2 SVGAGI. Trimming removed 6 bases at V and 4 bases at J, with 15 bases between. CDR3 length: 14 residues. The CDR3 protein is CASSPSGGGYGYTF. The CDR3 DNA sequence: TGTGCCAGCAGCCCCTCGGGGGGGGGCTATGGCTACACCTTC.

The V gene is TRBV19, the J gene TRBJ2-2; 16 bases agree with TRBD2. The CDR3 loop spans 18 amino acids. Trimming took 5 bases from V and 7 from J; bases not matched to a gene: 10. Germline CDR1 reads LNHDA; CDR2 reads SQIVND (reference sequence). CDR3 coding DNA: TGTGCCAGTAGTTTCCCCGGGACTAGCGGGAGGGGTTTCGGGGAGCTGTTTTTT. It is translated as CASSFPGTSGRGFGELFF.

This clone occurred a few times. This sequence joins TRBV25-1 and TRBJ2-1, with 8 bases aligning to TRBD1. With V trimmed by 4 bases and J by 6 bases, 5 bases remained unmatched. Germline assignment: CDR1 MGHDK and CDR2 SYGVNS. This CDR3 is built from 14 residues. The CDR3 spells CASSVRTGRNEQFF. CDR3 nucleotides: TGTGCCAGCAGTGTTAGGACAGGGCGCAATGAGCAGTTCTTC.

The CDR3 loop is CASRRTSGGEETQYF. DNA of the CDR3: TGTGCCAGCAGGCGGACTAGCGGGGGGGAAGAGACCCAGTACTTC. J is TRBJ2-5 and V is TRBV2; 15 positions match TRBD2. V dropped 6 bases and J dropped 3; count of bases not matched to a gene: 2. The CDR3 is made up of 15 amino acids. Germline V gives CDR1 SNHLY, CDR2 FYNNEI.

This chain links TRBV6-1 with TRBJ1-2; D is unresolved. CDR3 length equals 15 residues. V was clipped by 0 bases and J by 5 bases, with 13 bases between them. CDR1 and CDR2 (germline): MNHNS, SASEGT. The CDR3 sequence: CASSEALRAGYGYTF. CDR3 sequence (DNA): TGTGCCAGCAGTGAAGCGCTTCGGGCGGGTTATGGCTACACCTTC.

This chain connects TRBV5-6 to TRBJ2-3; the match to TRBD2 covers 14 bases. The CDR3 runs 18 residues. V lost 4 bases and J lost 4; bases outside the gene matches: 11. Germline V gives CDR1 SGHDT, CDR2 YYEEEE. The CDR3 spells CASSLTGLAGGVADTQYF. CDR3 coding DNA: TGTGCCAGCAGCCTTACCGGACTAGCGGGGGGAGTAGCAGATACGCAGTATTTT.

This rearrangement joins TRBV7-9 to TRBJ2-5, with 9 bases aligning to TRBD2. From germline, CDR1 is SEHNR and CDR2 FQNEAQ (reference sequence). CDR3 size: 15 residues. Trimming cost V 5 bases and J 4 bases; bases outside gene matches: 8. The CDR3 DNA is TGTGCCAGCAGCCCCGCGGGGGGGCTCGGAGAGACCCAGTACTTC. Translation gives CASSPAGGLGETQYF.